The 11 T cell receptor beta chains listed next were all sequenced from one sample in a study of shared clonotypes between healthy human individuals. Using immunoSEQ multiplex PCR, the repertoire was profiled, and TCRdb retains in-frame clones only, with some absent. The profile shows 2,100,000 or so clones, 90% to 97% of them singletons. Sequenced material: naive CD4+ T cells sorted from blood. Documented subset: CD45RA+ positively selected. The receptor set was obtained from a man aged 18 to 30 in good health.

The chain is built from TRBV6-5 and TRBJ2-7; 9 bases are shared with TRBD1. This CDR3 spans 14 amino acids. V lost 2 bases, J lost 2 bases, and 1 base stayed unmatched. From germline, CDR1 is MNHEY and CDR2 SVGAGI. The CDR3 bases are TGTGCCAGCAGTTACGACAGGGGGGCCTACGAGCAGTACTTC. This translates into CASSYDRGAYEQYF.

Ten or more counts support this clone. Other DNA sequences in this specimen translate into the identical CDR3. This chain joins TRBV5-1 and TRBJ1-2, with 8 bases identical to TRBD1. Germline CDR1 is SGHRS and CDR2 is YFSETQ. The CDR3 runs 14 residues. Losses at the gene ends were 0 bases for V and 2 bases for J; bases not matched to a gene: 0. The CDR3 DNA is TGCGCCAGCAGCTTGGGACAGGGGAACTATGGCTACACCTTC. Translating gives CASSLGQGNYGYTF.

This clone was seen once. This specimen includes other DNA sequences encoding the same CDR3. V usage is TRBV5-1 and J usage is TRBJ2-2; 7 bases line up with TRBD2. The CDR3 runs to 15 residues. Germline CDR1 is SGHRS and CDR2 is YFSETQ. V lost 0 bases and J lost 5; bases outside the gene matches: 4. The CDR3 nucleotides read TGCGCCAGCAGCTTGGCGGCGGGAGTTACCGGGGAGCTGTTTTTT. Encoded protein: CASSLAAGVTGELFF.

For the CDR3, the DNA is TGTGCCAGTAGTGTAAGTCGGGGGATCTCAACGCAGTATTTT. This sequence encodes CASSVSRGISTQYF. The chain links TRBV19 to TRBJ2-3; tentative D call: TRBD2 (6 bases). This CDR3 comprises 14 residues. The V gene's germline CDR1 is LNHDA and CDR2 SQIVND (reference sequence). V was clipped by 5 bases and J by 9 bases, with 18 bases between them.

The chain combines TRBV6-6 with TRBJ1-5; possible D gene TRBD1, 5 bases. Looked up from germline, CDR1 is MNHNY and CDR2 is SVGAGI (reference sequence). V dropped 3 bases and J dropped 1 base, with 10 bases sitting between them. CDR3 size: 15 residues. CDR3 bases: TGTGCCAGCAGTTATTCCGACAGAAGCAATCAGCCCCAGCATTTT. It codes for CASSYSDRSNQPQHF.

The CDR3 DNA reads TGCGCCAGCACCGCGGACGGTTTGGTAGGGGAGCTGTTTTTT. It specifies CASTADGLVGELFF. The chain uses TRBV5-1 and TRBJ2-2; D remains ambiguous. The CDR3 loop spans 14 amino acids. Per the germline V gene, CDR1 is SGHRS and CDR2 is YFSETQ. Trimming pared 6 bases from V and 8 bases from J, leaving 17 bases between.

This chain links TRBV5-1 with TRBJ2-7; 13 bases line up with TRBD2. Trimming took 4 bases from V and 2 from J; bases not matched to a gene: 3. CDR1 SGHRS and CDR2 YFSETQ come from the germline V gene. The CDR3 has 15 residues. The CDR3 sequence is CASSPTSGGAYEQYF. The CDR3 coding sequence is TGCGCCAGCAGCCCAACTAGCGGGGGGGCCTACGAGCAGTACTTC.

The chain links TRBV5-4 to TRBJ2-7, with 9 bases identical to TRBD2. The CDR3 loop spans 15 amino acids. Germline assignment: CDR1 SGHNT and CDR2 YYREEE (reference sequence). With V trimmed by 0 bases and J by 2 bases, 3 bases remained unmatched. The CDR3 spells CASSLGREGPYEQYF. As DNA, the CDR3 is TGTGCCAGCAGCTTGGGGCGGGAGGGCCCCTACGAGCAGTACTTC.

V gene TRBV5-1 combines with J gene TRBJ2-2; possibly TRBD1 for D (6 bases). Germline V gene sequence: CDR1 SGHRS, CDR2 YFSETQ. The CDR3 extends over 15 amino acids. V lost 1 base to trimming and J lost 6 bases, with 13 bases between them. DNA for the CDR3: TGCGCCAGCAGCTTGTCCCCGGCAGGGGCCGGGGAGCTGTTTTTT. Protein: CASSLSPAGAGELFF.

The chain combines TRBV18 with TRBJ2-7; D is possibly TRBD1 or TRBD2 (5 bases each). Deletions cut 5 bases from V and 4 bases from J, with 15 bases between. The CDR3 contains 14 residues. Germline values: CDR1 KGHSH, CDR2 LQKENI. CDR3: CASSGLDGAYEQYF. CDR3 DNA: TGTGCCAGCTCAGGATTGGACGGGGCGTACGAGCAGTACTTC.

V gene TRBV5-6 combines with J gene TRBJ2-7, with D uncertain. CDR1 is SGHDT and CDR2 is YYEEEE in the germline V gene. Trimming shortened V by 0 bases and J by 6 bases, and 4 bases separated the two germline ends. CDR3 size: 11 residues. The CDR3, as DNA: TGTGCCAGCAGCTTGGACACCGAGCAGTACTTC. Amino acids: CASSLDTEQYF.